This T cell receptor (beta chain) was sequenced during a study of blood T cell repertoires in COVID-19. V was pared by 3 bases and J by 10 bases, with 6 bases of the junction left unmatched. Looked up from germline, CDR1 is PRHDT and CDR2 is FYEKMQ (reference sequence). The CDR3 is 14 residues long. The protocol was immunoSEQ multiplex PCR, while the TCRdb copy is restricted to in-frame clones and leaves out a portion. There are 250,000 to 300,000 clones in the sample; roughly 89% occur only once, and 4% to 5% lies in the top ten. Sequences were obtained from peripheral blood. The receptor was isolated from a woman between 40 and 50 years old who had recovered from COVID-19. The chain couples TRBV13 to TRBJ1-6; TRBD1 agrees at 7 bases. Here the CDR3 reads CASSFRDSGSPLHF. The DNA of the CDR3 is TGTGCCAGCAGCTTCCGGGACAGCGGATCACCCCTCCACTTT.